Listed here are 11 T cell receptor beta chains from one sample, sequenced in a study of T-cell reconstitution after alpha-beta-depleted transplantation in children. As it was prepared, the TCRbeta library received unique molecular identifiers. TCRdb used MiXCR to reprocess the PCR reads, holding one entry per CDR3 protein. The table lists a few hundred thousand distinct CDR3 sequences, about 9.4% of them singletons. The sample was PBMCs, taken before TCRalphabeta/CD19-depleted stem cell transplant. The receptors originated from a boy less than two years old with acute myeloid leukemia, due to receive a stem cell transplant.

This clonotype was counted a few times. This chain joins TRBV11-1 and TRBJ1-5; 11 bases are a match to TRBD1. The length of the CDR3 is 18 residues. Germline V lookup: CDR1 SGHAT, CDR2 FQDESV (reference sequence). The trim removed 3 bases at V and 4 bases at J, leaving 11 bases unmatched. The CDR3 here is CASSFGQGAPMGNQPQHF. CDR3 sequence (DNA): TGTGCCAGCAGCTTCGGACAGGGGGCCCCCATGGGGAATCAGCCCCAGCATTTT.

This clonotype came up many times. The chain is built from TRBV4-3 and TRBJ1-5, with 10 bases lining up with TRBD1. The CDR3 is 15 residues long. Germline V gives CDR1 LGHNA, CDR2 YSLEER. The V and J ends lost 3 bases and 10 bases, in that order; junction bases with no gene match: 9. Written as DNA, the CDR3 is TGCGCCAGCAGCCAGACGACAGGGGGCGGAGGACCCCAGCATTTT. It codes for CASSQTTGGGGPQHF.

Ten or more counts support this clonotype. J is TRBJ2-1 and V is TRBV20-1; 14 positions match TRBD2. This CDR3 region has 14 residues. The J segment lost 6 bases and the V segment lost 3 bases, leaving 1 base of the junction unmatched. Per germline, CDR1 DFQATT and CDR2 SNEGSKA (reference sequence). The CDR3 DNA sequence: TGCAGTGCTAGGGGACTAGCGGGAGTCAATGAGCAGTTCTTC. It specifies CSARGLAGVNEQFF.

Ten or more counts support this clonotype. CDR3 loop: CASSGGLAGGPGEQFF. CDR3 nucleotide sequence: TGTGCCAGCAGTGGCGGACTAGCGGGAGGGCCAGGTGAGCAGTTCTTC. The chain recombines TRBV25-1 with TRBJ2-1; TRBD2 aligns across 15 bases. Germline CDR1 reads MGHDK; CDR2 reads SYGVNS. After removal of 4 bases from V and 9 bases from J, the junction contained 7 bases not matched to a gene. CDR3 size: 16 residues.

Details on this clonotype: This may stem from a read error, because a much larger clone lies one nucleotide away. No conserved phenylalanine or tryptophan is present at the end of the CDR3, so a read error is the likely explanation. The chain carries TRBV24-1 and TRBJ1-5; tentatively, D is TRBD1 (6 bases). The V gene's germline CDR1 is KGHDR and CDR2 SFDVKD. Between the trimmed V and J ends, which lost 3 bases and 2 bases, there was a span of 10 bases. CDR3 size: 15 residues. The CDR3 DNA reads TGTGCCACCAGTGATAGAAGGGGGGGCAATCAGCCCCAGCATTGT. As protein: CATSDRRGGNQPQHC.

This clonotype has more than one count but fewer than ten. The chain couples TRBV19 to TRBJ2-1, with 8 bases fitting TRBD1. V was pared by 6 bases and J by 9 bases, with 10 bases of the junction left unmatched. Germline V gene lookup returns CDR1 LNHDA and CDR2 SQIVND (reference sequence). This CDR3 has 14 residues. The CDR3 DNA sequence: TGTGCCAGTAGGCGTGGACAGGGAATGGTTGAGCAGTTCTTC. Amino acids: CASRRGQGMVEQFF.

The count of this clonotype is one. This chain uses TRBV12-3 or TRBV12-4 with TRBJ1-3; perhaps TRBD1 as D (5 bases). The length of the CDR3 is 16 residues. CDR3 nucleotide sequence: TGTACCATCAGTTTGGCTGGGACGGTCTCTGGAAACACCATATATTTT. It translates to CTISLAGTVSGNTIYF.

In its sample, this clonotype was seen many times. This sequence joins TRBV5-1 and TRBJ1-1; TRBD1 matches 10 bases. Germline V gene data show CDR1 as SGHRS and CDR2 as YFSETQ. J was trimmed by 5 bases and V by 4 bases; bases with no gene match: 8. The CDR3 runs to 15 residues. The DNA of the CDR3 is TGCGCCAGCAGCCCCCGACAGGGGGCATATACTGAAGCTTTCTTT. This encodes CASSPRQGAYTEAFF.

This clonotype has a count of ten or more. The gene calls are TRBV14 and TRBJ2-5, with D tentatively TRBD2 (5 bases). The V end lost 0 bases, the J end lost 5 bases, and 7 bases lay between the germline ends. Germline V gives CDR1 SGHDN, CDR2 FVKESK. CDR3 length: 13 amino acids. The CDR3: CASSQEGGETQYF. The CDR3 DNA is TGTGCCAGCAGCCAAGAGGGCGGGGAGACCCAGTACTTC.

There are many counts of this clonotype. The J gene is TRBJ2-7, the V gene TRBV12-3 or TRBV12-4; unclear D gene. The CDR3 has 13 residues. Trimming took 6 bases from V and 0 from J, leaving 9 bases between them. CDR3 bases: TGTGCCAGCAGCCCCGTCGCCTCCTACGAGCAGTACTTC. This sequence encodes CASSPVASYEQYF.

This clonotype has a count of ten or more. V and J are TRBV29-1 and TRBJ1-1; the D gene is possibly TRBD1 (6 bases). Deletions cut 4 bases from V and 4 bases from J, with 10 bases between. Germline CDR1 is SQVTM and CDR2 is ANQGSEA. The length of the CDR3 is 12 residues. CDR3 in amino acids: CSVGRGVTEAFF. The DNA of the CDR3 is TGCAGCGTTGGAAGGGGGGTCACTGAAGCTTTCTTT.